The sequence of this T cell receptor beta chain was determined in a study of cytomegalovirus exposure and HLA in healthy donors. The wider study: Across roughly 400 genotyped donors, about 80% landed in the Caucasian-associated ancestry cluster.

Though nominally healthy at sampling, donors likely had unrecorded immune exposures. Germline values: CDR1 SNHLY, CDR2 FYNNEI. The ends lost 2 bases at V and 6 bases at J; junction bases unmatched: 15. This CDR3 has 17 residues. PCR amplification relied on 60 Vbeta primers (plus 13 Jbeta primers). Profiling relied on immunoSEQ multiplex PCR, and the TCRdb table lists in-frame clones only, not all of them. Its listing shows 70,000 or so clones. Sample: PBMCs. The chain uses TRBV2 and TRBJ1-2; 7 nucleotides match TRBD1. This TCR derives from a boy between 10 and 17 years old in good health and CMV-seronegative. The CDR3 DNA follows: TGTGCCAGCAGTGAAAGTGGGCGGCGAGGGGGCGGGGATGGCTACACCTTC. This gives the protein CASSESGRRGGGDGYTF.